One and the same sample provided the 9 T cell receptor beta chains below, sequenced in a study of blood T cell repertoires in COVID-19. The protocol was immunoSEQ multiplex PCR, while the TCRdb copy is restricted to in-frame clones and leaves out a portion. The sample holds a few hundred thousand clones; roughly 90% are singletons and the top ten take around 4.4%. What was sequenced was PBMCs or T cells enriched from blood (not recorded which). The receptors shown here come from a woman between 18 and 30 years old with acute COVID-19.

The CDR3 bases are TGTGCCAGCAGCCCTCCCCCGGGACAGGGGACTTCAGATACGCAGTATTTT. Protein: CASSPPPGQGTSDTQYF. The chain recombines TRBV7-2 with TRBJ2-3; 10 nucleotides match TRBD1. This CDR3 spans 17 amino acids. V shed 5 bases and J 4 bases; nucleotides not matched to a gene: 12. CDR1 is SGHTA, CDR2 FQGNSA, per germline.

The rearrangement uses TRBV7-2 and TRBJ2-7; 13 bases are a match to TRBD2. The germline CDR1 and CDR2 sequences are SGHTA and FQGNSA. The CDR3 is made up of 15 amino acids. V was clipped by 5 bases and J by 4 bases; unmatched bases: 5. The CDR3 sequence is CASSQLAGGKYEQYF. The CDR3 DNA sequence: TGTGCCAGCAGCCAACTAGCGGGAGGGAAGTACGAGCAGTACTTC.

This clone occurred once. The V call is TRBV2, the J call TRBJ2-1; D is possibly TRBD2 (6 bases). The CDR3 sequence is 14 residues long. V was trimmed by 6 bases and J by 3 bases, leaving 12 bases between them. Germline V lookup: CDR1 SNHLY, CDR2 FYNNEI. CDR3 in DNA: TGTGCCAGCAGGAGGGAGGAGGGCTACAATGAGCAGTTCTTC. Residues: CASRREEGYNEQFF.

The rearrangement joins TRBV24-1 to TRBJ2-7, with 9 positions matching TRBD1. The germline CDR1 and CDR2 sequences are KGHDR and SFDVKD. The CDR3 is 16 residues long. V lost 5 bases and J lost 4; bases outside the gene matches: 11. CDR3 amino acids: CATSAVGGTGQYEQYF. Here the CDR3 DNA reads TGTGCCACCAGTGCCGTGGGGGGGACAGGGCAATACGAGCAGTACTTC.

V gene TRBV9 combines with J gene TRBJ1-2, with D unclear. This CDR3 is built from 15 residues. CDR1 and CDR2 from the germline V gene are SGDLS and YYNGEE. V was pared by 0 bases and J by 6 bases, with 15 bases between. The CDR3 region is CASSVEQSLRHGYTF. The CDR3 region has the DNA TGTGCCAGCAGCGTAGAACAGTCTTTAAGGCATGGCTACACCTTC. The whole variable domain, filled in from reference TRBV9 and TRBJ1-2, reads DSGVTQTPKHLITATGQRVTLRCSPRSGDLSVYWYQQSLDQGLQFLIQYYNGEERAKGNILERFSAQQFPDLHSELNLSSLELGDSALYFCASSVEQSLRHGYTFGSGTRLTVV.

This clone was picked up a small number of times. A junction end diverges from the germline sequence, so it may reflect a read error. The V call is TRBV7-7, the J call TRBJ2-4; 8 bases agree with TRBD1. The CDR3 runs to 16 residues. Germline values: CDR1 SSHAT, CDR2 FNYEAQ (reference sequence). CDR3 residues: CASSKGRGLYKNIQYF. CDR3 DNA: TGTGCTAGCAGCAAGGGCAGGGGGCTCTACAAAAACATTCAGTACTTC.

The chain has TRBV28 and TRBJ2-2; TRBD1 is a possible D gene (5 bases). This CDR3 region has 17 residues. CDR1 and CDR2 from the germline V gene are MDHEN and SYDVKM. V dropped 5 bases and J dropped 0 bases, with 16 bases sitting between them. In DNA, the CDR3 is TGTGCCAGCAGTGCTCCCTCAGGGCTTTCGAACACCGGGGAGCTGTTTTTT. Translated: CASSAPSGLSNTGELFF.

Here the CDR3 DNA reads TGTGCCACCAGCAGAGGCCCGGGACAGGGGGCGAGGGAGCAGTACTTC. Translated, it gives CATSRGPGQGAREQYF. V and J are TRBV15 and TRBJ2-7; 12 positions match TRBD1. The CDR3 runs to 16 residues. CDR1 is LNHNV, CDR2 YYDKDF, per germline (reference sequence). V lost 1 base, J lost 7 bases, and 8 bases stayed unmatched.

The chain links TRBV6-5 to TRBJ1-2; D is unclear. From germline, CDR1 is MNHEY and CDR2 SVGAGI. This CDR3 comprises 14 residues. V lost 6 bases to trimming and J lost 4 bases, with 15 bases between them. The CDR3 region is CASSPATKSYGYTF. The CDR3 nucleotides read TGTGCCAGCAGCCCCGCCACCAAGAGCTATGGCTACACCTTC.